This entry lists 32 T cell receptor beta chains sequenced from one sample in a study of beta chain features in type 1 diabetes. All of the isolated RNA was reverse transcribed, so expressed TCRB transcripts were sequenced. The assay was immunoSEQ multiplex PCR, and TCRdb's table has in-frame clones only and misses some. Of 250,000 to 350,000 clones listed, approximately 15% are singletons. Study conclusions and caveats: TCRB CDR3s from Type 1 diabetes patients were moderately but significantly shorter in all four CD4+ subsets.

No antigens are known for them. The source material was naive CD4+ T cells from blood. The receptor source for this set is a young man with type 1 diabetes.

The chain couples TRBV28 to TRBJ1-2; the D gene is possibly TRBD1 (6 bases). The germline CDR1 and CDR2 sequences are MDHEN and SYDVKM. The CDR3 is 12 residues long. V dropped 3 bases and J dropped 8 bases, with 10 bases sitting between them. CDR3 region: CASSLIRGGYTF. CDR3 nucleotides: TGTGCCAGCAGTTTGATCAGGGGCGGCTACACCTTC.

The J gene is TRBJ2-5, the V gene TRBV4-3; 9 positions agree with TRBD1. The J call may not be correct, given that the DNA end is closer to TRBJ2-7. The V gene's germline CDR1 is LGHNA and CDR2 YSLEER. CDR3 length: 15 residues. CDR3 loop: CASSQGLGTGTEQYF. The CDR3 nucleotides read TGCGCCAGCAGCCAGGGGCTAGGGACAGGGACCGAGCAGTACTTC.

The genes are TRBV30 and TRBJ2-1, with D unclear. Germline CDR1 and CDR2: GTSNPN and SVGIG (reference sequence). Trimming took off 0 bases at V and 0 bases at J, with 9 bases between the two ends. This CDR3 comprises 15 residues. This CDR3 reads CAWSVGGYSYNEQFF. DNA of the CDR3: TGTGCCTGGAGTGTAGGCGGATACTCCTACAATGAGCAGTTCTTC. The full variable domain, with the rest looked up from reference TRBV30 and TRBJ2-1, is SQTIHQWPATLVQPVGSPLSLECTVEGTSNPNLYWYRQAAGRGLQLLFYSVGIGQISSEVPQNLSASRPQDRQFILSSKKLLLSDSGFYLCAWSVGGYSYNEQFFGPGTRLTVL.

This chain uses TRBV27 with TRBJ2-7; TRBD1 matches at 9 bases. Looked up from germline, CDR1 is MNHEY and CDR2 is SMNVEV (reference sequence). This CDR3 contains 15 residues. V lost 6 bases and J lost 2; bases outside the gene matches: 8. The CDR3 loop reads CASSPGTGWTYEQYF. The CDR3, as DNA: TGTGCCAGCAGCCCGGGGACAGGGTGGACCTACGAGCAGTACTTC.

This clone was observed a handful of times. The chain uses TRBV7-9 and TRBJ1-1; D unclear. There are 13 residues in the CDR3. Germline lookup yields CDR1 SEHNR and CDR2 FQNEAQ (reference sequence). The V end was cut by 3 bases, the J end by 3 bases, with 8 bases between. The DNA of the CDR3 is TGTGCCAGCAGCTTGGCCGCAGACACTGAAGCTTTCTTT. This gives the protein CASSLAADTEAFF.

This chain connects TRBV5-6 to TRBJ1-1; 9 positions match TRBD1. The CDR3 covers 14 residues. Germline V lookup: CDR1 SGHDT, CDR2 YYEEEE. With V trimmed by 4 bases and J by 8 bases, 9 bases remained unmatched. For the CDR3, the DNA is TGTGCCAGCAGCCCTCGAGGGACAGGGCCCGAAGCTTTCTTT. Its protein product is CASSPRGTGPEAFF.

This clone was found a few times. V gene TRBV7-9 combines with J gene TRBJ1-3, with D possibly matching TRBD1 (6 bases). The V end lost 3 bases, the J end lost 0 bases, and 9 bases lay between the germline ends. This CDR3 is built from 15 residues. Germline-derived CDR1 and CDR2 are SEHNR and FQNEAQ (reference sequence). The CDR3 coding sequence is TGTGCCAGCAGCTTGACAGGCCTCTCTGGAAACACCATATATTTT. It codes for CASSLTGLSGNTIYF.

In its sample, this clone was seen a few times. V usage is TRBV5-1 and J usage is TRBJ2-5; D may be TRBD1 (7 bases). Per germline, CDR1 SGHRS and CDR2 YFSETQ. The CDR3 is 16 amino acids. V was pared by 4 bases and J by 4 bases, with 20 bases between. CDR3 amino acids: CASSRGLANRGETQYF. The CDR3 DNA is TGCGCCAGCAGCAGGGGACTGGCCAACAGGGGAGAGACCCAGTACTTC.

The CDR3 sequence: CAWSAGQGILAGYTF. The CDR3 nucleotides read TGTGCCTGGAGTGCCGGACAGGGAATCTTGGCTGGCTACACCTTC. This chain links TRBV30 with TRBJ1-2; 8 positions match TRBD1. Per the germline V gene, CDR1 is GTSNPN and CDR2 is SVGIG (reference sequence). V trimming: 1 base; J trimming: 7 bases; junction bases outside the gene matches: 11. The CDR3 has 15 amino acids.

The gene calls are TRBV5-4 and TRBJ1-1; 7 bases match TRBD1. The CDR3 has 17 amino acids. The V segment lost 2 bases and the J segment 0 bases; nucleotides outside the gene matches: 10. Germline lookup yields CDR1 SGHNT and CDR2 YYREEE (reference sequence). CDR3 nucleotide sequence: TGTGCCAGCAGCTTTAACCGGGACAGTAACATGAACACTGAAGCTTTCTTT. It encodes CASSFNRDSNMNTEAFF.

This rearrangement joins TRBV5-1 to TRBJ2-7; 12 bases are shared with TRBD2. The V and J ends lost 2 bases and 6 bases, in that order; junction bases with no gene match: 3. This CDR3 is 14 amino acids long. CDR1 and CDR2 (germline): SGHRS, YFSETQ. The chain's CDR3 is CASSFQLAGGEQYF. The CDR3 bases are TGCGCCAGCAGCTTCCAACTAGCGGGAGGCGAGCAGTACTTC.

This clone was seen only a few times. The rearrangement joins TRBV7-9 to TRBJ1-3; D is unclear. Germline V CDR1 and CDR2: SEHNR, FQNEAQ (reference sequence). The CDR3 totals 17 residues. Trimming took off 4 bases at V and 0 bases at J, with 16 bases between the two ends. The CDR3 DNA reads TGTGCCAGCAGCTCCCTCTTCACCTTACTCTCTGGAAACACCATATATTTT. Encoded protein: CASSSLFTLLSGNTIYF.

The rearrangement links TRBV5-1 to TRBJ1-4; unclear D gene. This CDR3 contains 14 residues. Trimming pared 3 bases from V and 6 bases from J, leaving 12 bases between. CDR1 is SGHRS, CDR2 YFSETQ, per germline. The CDR3 loop reads CASSSGLEDEKLFF. CDR3 DNA: TGCGCCAGCAGCTCAGGACTGGAGGATGAAAAACTGTTTTTT.

This chain joins TRBV6-5 and TRBJ2-7; weak D call: TRBD1 (5 bases). V was cut by 5 bases and J by 9 bases, with 20 bases left in between. Germline values: CDR1 MNHEY, CDR2 SVGAGI. The length of the CDR3 is 14 residues. The CDR3 spells CASSPRQSTSWQYF. In DNA, the CDR3 is TGTGCCAGCAGTCCCAGACAGAGTACGAGCTGGCAGTACTTC.

The chain has TRBV5-1 and TRBJ2-2; D gene uncertain. The CDR3 contains 15 residues. The V gene's germline CDR1 is SGHRS and CDR2 YFSETQ. Trimming cost V 0 bases and J 2 bases, with 8 bases left between them. This CDR3 is CASSLVASNTGELFF. CDR3 sequence (DNA): TGCGCCAGCAGCTTGGTTGCCAGTAACACCGGGGAGCTGTTTTTT.

The gene calls are TRBV30 and TRBJ2-1, with TRBD2 as a possible D gene (5 bases). The ends were cut back, 4 bases at V and 10 bases at J, with 17 bases in the middle. Germline lookup yields CDR1 GTSNPN and CDR2 SVGIG (reference sequence). The CDR3 is made up of 13 amino acids. In nucleotides, the CDR3 is TGTGCCTGGACCACCCCATCCGGGATCGAGCAGTTCTTC. This sequence encodes CAWTTPSGIEQFF.

This chain joins TRBV5-6 and TRBJ2-5, with TRBD2 matching over 7 bases. Germline V gene sequence: CDR1 SGHDT, CDR2 YYEEEE. Unmatched junction bases numbered 5, after V lost 4 bases and J lost 2 bases. The CDR3 has 14 amino acids. CDR3 DNA: TGTGCCAGCAGCCCGGGACTAACACAAGAGACCCAGTACTTC. Translating it yields CASSPGLTQETQYF.

This clone was counted a few times. The chain has TRBV18 and TRBJ1-2, with TRBD1 matching 11 bases. Looked up from germline, CDR1 is KGHSH and CDR2 is LQKENI. V lost 3 bases and J lost 2; bases outside the gene matches: 8. The CDR3 loop spans 17 amino acids. CDR3 in amino acids: CASSPWSGTGGNYGYTF. In DNA, the CDR3 is TGTGCCAGCTCACCGTGGAGTGGGACAGGGGGAAACTATGGCTACACCTTC.

The chain has TRBV6-5 and TRBJ1-6; D is ambiguous. The CDR3 length is 16 residues. Trimming removed 0 bases at V and 6 bases at J, with 12 bases between. Germline lookup yields CDR1 MNHEY and CDR2 SVGAGI. The CDR3: CASSYSLGVGNSPLHF. The CDR3 DNA reads TGTGCCAGCAGTTACTCGTTGGGAGTGGGTAATTCACCCCTCCACTTT.

This clone was seen a handful of times. The rearrangement joins TRBV5-6 to TRBJ2-3, with a tentative D call TRBD1 (5 bases). The CDR3 runs to 13 residues. Deletions cut 3 bases from V and 1 base from J, with 6 bases between. The V gene's germline CDR1 is SGHDT and CDR2 YYEEEE. The CDR3 sequence: CASSSRGTDTQYF. In DNA form, the CDR3 reads TGTGCCAGCAGCTCCAGGGGCACAGATACGCAGTATTTT.

This clone was detected only a few times. The chain is built from TRBV7-9 and TRBJ2-7; D might be TRBD1 (6 bases). Trimming left V 4 bases short and J 9 bases short, with 13 bases between. The CDR3 contains 12 residues. From germline, CDR1 is SEHNR and CDR2 FQNEAQ (reference sequence). This CDR3 is CASSYRDQGQYF. Here the CDR3 DNA reads TGTGCCAGCAGCTACAGGGACCAAGGGCAGTACTTC.

The chain combines TRBV30 with TRBJ2-3; the match to TRBD2 covers 14 bases. V shed 6 bases, J shed 3 bases, and the junction held 11 bases outside the gene matches. Germline assignment: CDR1 GTSNPN and CDR2 SVGIG (reference sequence). The CDR3 consists of 17 residues. CDR3 in DNA: TGTGCCTGCTTCATGGGACTAGCGGGGGAAGGGACAGATACGCAGTATTTT. Protein product: CACFMGLAGEGTDTQYF.

This clone was found a few times. The chain is built from TRBV29-1 and TRBJ1-3; D call uncertain. Trimming stripped 4 bases from V and 2 bases from J, with 12 bases between. In germline, CDR1 is SQVTM, CDR2 ANQGSEA. The CDR3 extends over 14 amino acids. CDR3 loop: CSVADGYTGNTIYF. CDR3 sequence (DNA): TGCAGCGTTGCAGACGGGTATACTGGAAACACCATATATTTT.

This clone was observed a handful of times. The chain joins TRBV30 to TRBJ1-1; 8 positions agree with TRBD1. V was pared by 5 bases and J by 8 bases, with 4 bases of the junction left unmatched. CDR1 and CDR2 from the germline V gene are GTSNPN and SVGIG (reference sequence). This CDR3 region has 11 residues. The CDR3 DNA sequence: TGTGCCTGGGACAGGGGAAAGGAAGCTTTCTTT. This gives the protein CAWDRGKEAFF. The full variable domain, in which reference TRBV30 and TRBJ1-1 provide the parts outside the CDR3, is SQTIHQWPATLVQPVGSPLSLECTVEGTSNPNLYWYRQAAGRGLQLLFYSVGIGQISSEVPQNLSASRPQDRQFILSSKKLLLSDSGFYLCAWDRGKEAFFGQGTRLTVV.

This clone was seen a handful of times. V is TRBV30 and J is TRBJ1-1, with unresolved D. This CDR3 is 15 amino acids long. The V gene lost 3 bases and the J gene lost 0 bases, with 14 bases spanning the gap. Germline V gene data show CDR1 as GTSNPN and CDR2 as SVGIG (reference sequence). The CDR3 spells CAWRNAGWVNTEAFF. For the CDR3, the DNA is TGTGCCTGGAGAAACGCAGGTTGGGTGAACACTGAAGCTTTCTTT. Variable domain in full (rest from reference TRBV30 and TRBJ1-1): SQTIHQWPATLVQPVGSPLSLECTVEGTSNPNLYWYRQAAGRGLQLLFYSVGIGQISSEVPQNLSASRPQDRQFILSSKKLLLSDSGFYLCAWRNAGWVNTEAFFGQGTRLTVV.

This clone appeared a few times. The V call is TRBV18, the J call TRBJ2-5; D remains ambiguous. V shed 6 bases and J shed 0 bases, with 2 bases lying between them. The CDR3 is 11 amino acids. Per germline, CDR1 KGHSH and CDR2 LQKENI. CDR3 loop: CASSDQETQYF. CDR3 sequence (DNA): TGTGCCAGCTCCGACCAAGAGACCCAGTACTTC. Drawing the rest from reference TRBV18 and TRBJ2-5, the complete variable domain is NAGVMQNPRHLVRRRGQEARLRCSPMKGHSHVYWYRQLPEEGLKFMVYLQKENIIDESGMPKERFSAEFPKEGPSILRIQQVVRGDSAAYFCASSDQETQYFGPGTRLLVL.

The chain links TRBV11-2 to TRBJ2-7; TRBD1 agrees at 7 bases. Germline V gene sequence: CDR1 SGHAT, CDR2 FQNNGV. CDR3 length equals 15 residues. Trimming cost V 7 bases and J 0 bases; bases outside gene matches: 9. The CDR3 region has the DNA TGTGCCAGCACGTCGGACAGGTTTAGCTCCTACGAGCAGTACTTC. This encodes CASTSDRFSSYEQYF. The variable domain in full, with the rest retrieved from reference TRBV11-2 and TRBJ2-7, is EAGVAQSPRYKIIEKRQSVAFWCNPISGHATLYWYQQILGQGPKLLIQFQNNGVVDDSQLPKDRFSAERLKGVDSTLKIQPAKLEDSAVYLCASTSDRFSSYEQYFGPGTRLTVT.

This clone appeared once. The chain has TRBV20-1 and TRBJ2-7, with D unclear. Trimming took off 4 bases at V and 3 bases at J, with 7 bases between the two ends. This CDR3 contains 11 residues. The germline gives CDR1 DFQATT, CDR2 SNEGSKA (reference sequence). This chain's CDR3 is CSAKTDYEQYF. CDR3 sequence (DNA): TGCAGTGCTAAAACAGACTACGAGCAGTACTTC.

This clone has just a few counts. The rearrangement links TRBV5-1 to TRBJ2-2, with TRBD2 as a possible D gene (5 bases). The length of the CDR3 is 15 residues. The ends were cut back, 0 bases at V and 6 bases at J, with 12 bases in the middle. In germline, CDR1 is SGHRS, CDR2 YFSETQ. The CDR3 DNA reads TGCGCCAGCAGCTTGGGGGCCGGGGTGGCCGGGGAGCTGTTTTTT. Translated: CASSLGAGVAGELFF.

The rearrangement uses TRBV29-1 and TRBJ1-1; a possible D gene is TRBD1 (6 bases). Trimming shortened V by 3 bases and J by 9 bases, and 14 bases separated the two germline ends. Germline V gene sequence: CDR1 SQVTM, CDR2 ANQGSEA. This CDR3 has 12 residues. The CDR3 nucleotides read TGCAGCGTTGAGAGGGGGACGGAGAAAGCTTTCTTT. Encoded protein: CSVERGTEKAFF.

This clone was counted a few times. This chain uses TRBV10-2 with TRBJ2-4; 7 bases fit TRBD1. CDR3 length: 14 amino acids. The V segment lost 10 bases and the J segment 1 base; nucleotides outside the gene matches: 7. Germline assignment: CDR1 WSHSY and CDR2 SAAADI. For the CDR3, the DNA is TGCGCCACTAATAGGGGGCCCGCCAAAAACATTCAGTACTTC. The encoded protein is CATNRGPAKNIQYF.

This clone was seen a handful of times. The chain recombines TRBV7-9 with TRBJ2-3; 13 positions agree with TRBD2. The CDR3 is 16 amino acids. V shed 5 bases and J 4 bases; nucleotides not matched to a gene: 6. From germline, CDR1 is SEHNR and CDR2 FQNEAQ (reference sequence). CDR3 sequence (DNA): TGTGCCAGCAGCCGTAGGACTAGCGGGAGCTCAGATACGCAGTATTTT. Translation gives CASSRRTSGSSDTQYF.